Ten or more counts support the clone carrying this T cell receptor (beta chain). The study excluded patients with other autoimmune diseases, uncontrolled infections, pregnancy or lactation. Orbital computed tomography, together with clinical symptoms, serum thyroxine, TRAb and thyroid ultrasound, was used for diagnosis. The PBMCs used were ones drawn from approximately 10 ml of fresh peripheral blood. The study amplified TCR beta CDR3 regions using RNA transcripts. Investigators did first-round RT-PCR with HTBI primers, then second-round multiplex PCR. TCRdb recomputed calls from the multiplex PCR reads with MiXCR, one row per CDR3 protein. The sample consists of about half a million distinct CDR3 sequences, around an eighth of them appearing once. Germline V gene lookup returns CDR1 MDHEN and CDR2 SYDVKM. There are 16 residues in the CDR3. The V end was cut by 9 bases, the J end by 4 bases, with 19 bases between.

This specimen comes from a study of Graves' ophthalmopathy and Graves' hyperthyroidism. Study information: Peripheral blood sampling preceded any treatment and occurred at initial diagnosis.

The rearrangement links TRBV28 to TRBJ2-6; D gene uncertain. Sequencing used blood. This TCR derives from a young woman with Graves' ophthalmopathy. The CDR3 spells CASNGGAVGGANVLTF. The DNA of the CDR3 is TGTGCCAGTAATGGTGGTGCCGTCGGGGGGGCCAACGTCCTGACTTTC.